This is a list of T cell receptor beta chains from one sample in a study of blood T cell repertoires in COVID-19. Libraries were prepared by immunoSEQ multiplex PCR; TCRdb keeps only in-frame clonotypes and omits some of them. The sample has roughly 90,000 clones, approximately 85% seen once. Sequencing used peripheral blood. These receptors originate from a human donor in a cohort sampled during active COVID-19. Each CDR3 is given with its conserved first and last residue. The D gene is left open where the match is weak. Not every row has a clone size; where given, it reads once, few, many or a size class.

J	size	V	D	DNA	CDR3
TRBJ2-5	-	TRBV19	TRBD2	TGTGCCAGTAGTATCGGGACTAGCGGGCAAGAGACCCAGTACTTC	CASSIGTSGQETQYF
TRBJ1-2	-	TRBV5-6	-	TGTGCCAGCAGCCCCCGGGGGACTAGCTATGGCTACACCTTC	CASSPRGTSYGYTF
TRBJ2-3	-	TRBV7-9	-	TGTGCCAGCAGCCCCGGTACAGATACGCAGTATTTT	CASSPGTDTQYF
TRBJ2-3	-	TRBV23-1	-	TGCGCCAGCAGTCAATGCTGGTCACGGCAGGGGGGAGATACGCAGTATTTT	CASSQCWSRQGGDTQYF
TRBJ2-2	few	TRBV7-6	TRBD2	TGTGCCAGTGATAGCGGGGCCGCGAACACCGGGGAGCTGTTTTTT	CASDSGAANTGELFF
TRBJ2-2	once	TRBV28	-	TGTGCCAGCAGTTCCACGGGGGTGAGGACCGGGGAGCTGTTTTTT	CASSSTGVRTGELFF
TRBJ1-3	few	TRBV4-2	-	TGTGCCAGCAGCCAACCGGGAGCTGGGGGAAACACCATATATTTT	CASSQPGAGGNTIYF
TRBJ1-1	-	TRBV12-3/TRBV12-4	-	TGTGCCAGCAAAAGACCCGGGACAGAAGCTTTCTTT	CASKRPGTEAFF
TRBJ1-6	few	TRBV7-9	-	TGTGCCAGCAGCTTAGGCGGGAATTCACCCCTCCACTTT	CASSLGGNSPLHF
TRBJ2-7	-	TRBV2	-	TGTGCCAGCAGTGAGGGGGTCGGACAGTACTCCTACGAGCAGTACTTC	CASSEGVGQYSYEQYF
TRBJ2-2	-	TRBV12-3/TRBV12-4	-	TGTGCCAGCAGTTTTCCTTCCGGGGAGCTGTTTTTT	CASSFPSGELFF
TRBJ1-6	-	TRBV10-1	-	TGCGCCAGCAGTCCCGACTGTCCGGGACAAGAAGGTTCACCCCTCCACTTT	CASSPDCPGQEGSPLHF
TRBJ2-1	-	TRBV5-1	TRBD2	TGCGCCAGCAGCCGTCTTCTAGCGGGATCCTCCTACAATGAGCAGTTCTTC	CASSRLLAGSSYNEQFF
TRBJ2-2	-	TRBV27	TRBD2	TGTGCCAGCAGTTTGACTAGCGGGAGGGAAATAACCGGGGAGCTGTTTTTT	CASSLTSGREITGELFF
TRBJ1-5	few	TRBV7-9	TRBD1	TGTGCCAGCAGCTTAGGCTCAGGGGGCTATGGCGATCAGCCCCAGCATTTT	CASSLGSGGYGDQPQHF
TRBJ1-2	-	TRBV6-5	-	TGTGCCAGCAGTAGGACAGTTCAAGGGACCTATGGCTACACCTTC	CASSRTVQGTYGYTF
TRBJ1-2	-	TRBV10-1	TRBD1	TGCGCCAGCAGTGATTCGGATCCCTTCCAGGGACAGGGATCCTATGGCTACACCTTC	CASSDSDPFQGQGSYGYTF
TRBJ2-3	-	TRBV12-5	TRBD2	TGTGCTAGTGGTACTGGGACTAGCGGGGGTTTGAGCACAGATACGCAGTATTTT	CASGTGTSGGLSTDTQYF
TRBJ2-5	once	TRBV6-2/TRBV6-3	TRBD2	TGTGCCAGCAGTTACGGCCGTCGCGGGGGAGAGACCCAGTACTTC	CASSYGRRGGETQYF
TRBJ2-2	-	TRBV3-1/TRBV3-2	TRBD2	TGTGCCAGCAGCCAGGGGACTAGCGGGAGAGGGACCGGGGAGCTGTTTTTT	CASSQGTSGRGTGELFF
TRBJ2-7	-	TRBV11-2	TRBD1	TGTGCCAGCAGCTTGACAGGGGGGGAGCAGTACTTC	CASSLTGGEQYF
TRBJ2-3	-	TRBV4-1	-	TGCGCCAGCAGCCAAGAGGGGGTCAGCAGGGGTAGGACAGATACGCAGTATTTT	CASSQEGVSRGRTDTQYF
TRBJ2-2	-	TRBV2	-	TGTGCCAGCAGTGAAGCGGCAGTCAACACCGGGGAGCTGTTTTTT	CASSEAAVNTGELFF
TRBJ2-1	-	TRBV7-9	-	TGTGCCAGCATCTACGGCCATTCCACAGGGATAGTGTCTCCCAATGAGCAGTTCTTC	CASIYGHSTGIVSPNEQFF
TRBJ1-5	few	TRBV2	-	TGTGCCAGCAGCGACAGTCATAGCAATCAGCCCCAGCATTTT	CASSDSHSNQPQHF
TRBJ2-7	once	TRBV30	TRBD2	TGTGCCTGGAGCGAGGGACTAGCGCCCTACGAGCAGTACTTC	CAWSEGLAPYEQYF
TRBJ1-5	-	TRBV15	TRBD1	TGTGCCACCAGCAGAGACAGGGGGCGAGGCAATCAGCCCCAGCATTTT	CATSRDRGRGNQPQHF
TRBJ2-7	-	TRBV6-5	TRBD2	TGTGCCAGCAGTTACGCTAGCGGGGGATCTTACGAGCAGTACTTC	CASSYASGGSYEQYF
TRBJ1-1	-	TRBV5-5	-	TGTGCCAGCAGCCTGGCAGGGGACAACACTGAAGCTTTCTTT	CASSLAGDNTEAFF
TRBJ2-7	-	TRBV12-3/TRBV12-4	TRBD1	TGTGCCAGCAGTGTACAGGGGCGAGAGGGGCAGTACTTC	CASSVQGREGQYF
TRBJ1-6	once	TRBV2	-	TGTGCCAGCAGTGATAATGTCAGGGCGTATTCACCCCTCCACTTT	CASSDNVRAYSPLHF
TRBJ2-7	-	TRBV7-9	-	TGTGCCAGCAGCCCGAGCGGGCACGAGCAGTACTTC	CASSPSGHEQYF
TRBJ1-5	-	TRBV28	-	TGTGCCAGCAGTAAACAGGGCTTCGCTCAGCCCCAGCATTTT	CASSKQGFAQPQHF
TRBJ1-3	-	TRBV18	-	TGTGCCAGCTCACCACGGAATGGTCAGGGGATTGAAAACACCATATATTTT	CASSPRNGQGIENTIYF
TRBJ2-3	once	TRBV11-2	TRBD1	TGTGCCAGCAGCTCGACAGGGGGCAGTTTCACAGATACGCAGTATTTT	CASSSTGGSFTDTQYF
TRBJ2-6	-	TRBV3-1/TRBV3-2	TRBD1	TGTGCCAGCAGCCGGGGGCTACAGGGGGTAGGGGCCAACGTCCTGACTTTC	CASSRGLQGVGANVLTF
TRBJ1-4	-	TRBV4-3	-	TGCGCCAGCAGCCAAGCAGGGGTGGCTAATGAAAAACTGTTTTTT	CASSQAGVANEKLFF
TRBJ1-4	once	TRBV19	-	TGTGCCAGTAGCCCGGGGCAGGGGACTGAAAAACTGTTTTTT	CASSPGQGTEKLFF
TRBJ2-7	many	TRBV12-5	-	TGTGCTAGTGGACTGAACTCCTACGAGCAGTACTTC	CASGLNSYEQYF
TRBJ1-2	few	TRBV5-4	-	TGTGCCAGCAGCTTGGAGCATTCTTCGTACTCTAACTATGGCTACACCTTC	CASSLEHSSYSNYGYTF
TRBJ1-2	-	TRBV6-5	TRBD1	TGTGCCAGCAGCCTGGGCGGGACAGGGGTCTATGGCTACACCTTC	CASSLGGTGVYGYTF
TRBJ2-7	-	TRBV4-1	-	TGCGCCAGCAGCCAAGTCCCAGCGAATACCTACGAGCAGTACTTC	CASSQVPANTYEQYF
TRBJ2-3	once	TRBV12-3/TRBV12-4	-	TGTGCCAGCAGTTTTGGAGGCTCGCAGTATTTT	CASSFGGSQYF
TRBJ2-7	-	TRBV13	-	TGTGCCAGCAGCTTAGGCAGGGGTATATCCTACGAGCAGTACTTC	CASSLGRGISYEQYF
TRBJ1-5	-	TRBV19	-	TGTGCCAGTAGTATAGGCGGGGAATTCGGCAATCAGCCCCAGCATTTT	CASSIGGEFGNQPQHF
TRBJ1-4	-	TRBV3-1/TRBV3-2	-	-	CASSLRGQGLKNCFF